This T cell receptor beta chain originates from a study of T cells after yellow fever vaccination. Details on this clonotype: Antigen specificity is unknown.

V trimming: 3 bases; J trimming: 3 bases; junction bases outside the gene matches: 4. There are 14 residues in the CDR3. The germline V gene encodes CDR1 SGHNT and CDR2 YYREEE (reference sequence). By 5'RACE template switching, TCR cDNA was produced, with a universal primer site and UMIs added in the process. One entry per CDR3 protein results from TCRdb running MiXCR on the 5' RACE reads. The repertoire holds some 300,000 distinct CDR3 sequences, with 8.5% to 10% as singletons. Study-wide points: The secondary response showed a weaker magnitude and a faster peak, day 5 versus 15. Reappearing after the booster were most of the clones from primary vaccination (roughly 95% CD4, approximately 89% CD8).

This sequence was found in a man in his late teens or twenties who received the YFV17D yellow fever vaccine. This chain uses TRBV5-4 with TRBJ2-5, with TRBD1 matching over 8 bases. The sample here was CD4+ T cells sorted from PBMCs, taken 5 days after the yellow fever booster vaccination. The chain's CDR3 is CASSSWTGKETQYF. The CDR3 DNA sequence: TGTGCCAGCAGCTCGTGGACAGGGAAAGAGACCCAGTACTTC.